Presented here are 19 T cell receptor beta chains from one specimen sequenced in a study of cytomegalovirus exposure and HLA in healthy donors. PCR was performed using 60 Vbeta and 13 Jbeta primers. Profiled with immunoSEQ multiplex PCR; TCRdb holds only in-frame clones, not every one. The sample table includes around 70,000 clones. Source material: PBMCs. The receptors here all came from a female donor in good health and CMV-seropositive.

The gene calls are TRBV29-1 and TRBJ1-1; TRBD1 aligns across 8 bases. Unmatched junction bases numbered 6, after V lost 7 bases and J lost 5 bases. The germline gives CDR1 SQVTM, CDR2 ANQGSEA. This CDR3 has 12 residues. The CDR3 sequence is CSAETGETEAFF. CDR3 nucleotides: TGCAGCGCCGAGACAGGGGAGACTGAAGCTTTCTTT.

The chain has TRBV29-1 and TRBJ2-1; 12 nucleotides align to TRBD2. Germline CDR1 reads SQVTM; CDR2 reads ANQGSEA. The CDR3 has 15 amino acids. The J segment lost 5 bases and the V segment lost 4 bases, leaving 6 bases of the junction unmatched. CDR3 amino acids: CSVARLAGGDNEQFF. CDR3 DNA sequence: TGCAGCGTTGCCCGTCTAGCGGGAGGGGACAATGAGCAGTTCTTC.

The chain joins TRBV4-3 to TRBJ2-3, with 8 bases identical to TRBD2. Germline assignment: CDR1 LGHNA and CDR2 YSLEER. The CDR3 length is 16 residues. The junction had 5 bases not matched to a gene; V was cut back by 0 bases and J by 3 bases. The CDR3 reads CASSQDSGLGTDTQYF. CDR3 sequence (DNA): TGCGCCAGCAGCCAAGATTCGGGACTAGGAACAGATACGCAGTATTTT.

Note on this clone: Sequence at one end of the junction differs from germline and may be a read error. V is TRBV4-1 and J is TRBJ2-3; 7 nucleotides match TRBD2. The CDR3 runs 14 residues. Germline lookup yields CDR1 MGHRA and CDR2 YSYEKL. The chain's CDR3 is CASSPSGYTDKQYF. The CDR3 coding sequence is TGCGCCAGCAGCCCTAGCGGCTACACAGATAAGCAGTATTTT.

The chain combines TRBV5-6 with TRBJ2-7; weak D call: TRBD1 (5 bases). CDR1 SGHDT and CDR2 YYEEEE come from the germline V gene. The CDR3 is 13 amino acids. The V end lost 6 bases, the J end lost 5 bases, and 15 bases lay between the germline ends. The CDR3 nucleotides read TGTGCCAGCACCACGGGCAGGGCGCACGAGCAGTACTTC. This encodes CASTTGRAHEQYF.

The chain combines TRBV5-1 with TRBJ2-1; a possible D gene is TRBD2 (7 bases). CDR3 length equals 13 residues. V was cut by 5 bases and J by 9 bases, with 15 bases left in between. In germline, CDR1 is SGHRS, CDR2 YFSETQ. CDR3 sequence (DNA): TGCGCCAGCAGGGAAGGGGGGGCTGGTGAGCAGTTCTTC. Translated: CASREGGAGEQFF.

The V call is TRBV6-6, the J call TRBJ1-3; tentative D call: TRBD1 (5 bases). CDR1 MNHNY and CDR2 SVGAGI come from the germline V gene (reference sequence). Trimming took off 6 bases at V and 0 bases at J, with 15 bases between the two ends. The CDR3 extends over 16 amino acids. CDR3 DNA: TGTGCCAGCAGGGGGGGGAGGTACGACTCTGGAAACACCATATATTTT. It translates to CASRGGRYDSGNTIYF.

V gene TRBV6-1 combines with J gene TRBJ2-2, with TRBD2 as a possible D gene (7 bases). The CDR3 contains 15 residues. Germline V gene lookup returns CDR1 MNHNS and CDR2 SASEGT. Trimming cost V 4 bases and J 5 bases, with 14 bases left between them. This CDR3 reads CASSGRGGGTGELFF. The CDR3 DNA reads TGTGCCAGCAGTGGCCGCGGGGGCGGGACCGGGGAGCTGTTTTTT.

The CDR3 protein is CSVGDRGLYEQYF. CDR3 coding DNA: TGCAGCGTTGGGGACAGGGGGCTATACGAGCAGTACTTC. The chain uses TRBV29-1 and TRBJ2-5; 12 bases align to TRBD1. The assigned J gene may be wrong: the sequence end matches TRBJ2-7 better. This CDR3 is built from 13 residues. Per germline, CDR1 SQVTM and CDR2 ANQGSEA.

V is TRBV7-9 and J is TRBJ1-5, with D perhaps TRBD1 (6 bases). CDR1 is SEHNR and CDR2 is FQNEAQ in the germline V gene (reference sequence). The V gene lost 3 bases and the J gene lost 7 bases, with 7 bases spanning the gap. CDR3 length: 12 residues. The CDR3 DNA is TGTGCCAGCAGCTTCAGGGGCCAGCCCCAGCATTTT. It translates to CASSFRGQPQHF.

The V call is TRBV4-3, the J call TRBJ1-6; tentatively, D is TRBD1 (5 bases). The CDR3 extends over 15 amino acids. The V gene lost 3 bases and the J gene lost 5 bases, with 11 bases spanning the gap. Per the germline V gene, CDR1 is LGHNA and CDR2 is YSLEER. CDR3 loop: CASSQKQANNSPLHF. The DNA for the CDR3 is TGCGCCAGCAGCCAGAAACAGGCCAATAATTCACCCCTCCACTTT.

This sequence joins TRBV4-2 and TRBJ2-7; TRBD1 matches at 10 bases. V trimming: 5 bases; J trimming: 3 bases; junction bases outside the gene matches: 4. Germline loops: CDR1 LGHNA, CDR2 YNFKEQ. The CDR3 is 14 residues long. The CDR3 DNA reads TGTGCCAGCAGCGCGGGACAGGGGTACTACGAGCAGTACTTC. Translating it yields CASSAGQGYYEQYF.

The rearrangement joins TRBV5-8 to TRBJ2-3, with 9 bases fitting TRBD1. Germline V gives CDR1 SGHTS, CDR2 YDEGEE. After removal of 3 bases from V and 4 bases from J, the junction contained 3 bases not matched to a gene. CDR3 length: 14 residues. This CDR3 reads CASSSGQGSDTQYF. The CDR3 DNA sequence: TGTGCCAGCAGCTCGGGACAGGGCTCAGATACGCAGTATTTT.

This sequence joins TRBV19 and TRBJ2-5; perhaps TRBD2 as D (7 bases). CDR1 and CDR2 from the germline V gene are LNHDA and SQIVND (reference sequence). The V and J ends lost 8 bases and 1 base respectively, with 14 bases between them. CDR3 length equals 14 residues. The CDR3 DNA reads as TGTGCCAGTGTTGCGGGGGCCTTCCAAGAGACCCAGTACTTC. Protein sequence: CASVAGAFQETQYF.

The chain couples TRBV18 to TRBJ1-3, with D unclear. The V end was cut by 3 bases, the J end by 0 bases, with 9 bases between. Germline V gene data show CDR1 as KGHSH and CDR2 as LQKENI. CDR3 length: 15 amino acids. The CDR3 nucleotides read TGTGCCAGCTCACCGGCGGGATACTCTGGAAACACCATATATTTT. Translating gives CASSPAGYSGNTIYF. The whole variable domain, remainder taken from reference TRBV18 and TRBJ1-3, is NAGVMQNPRHLVRRRGQEARLRCSPMKGHSHVYWYRQLPEEGLKFMVYLQKENIIDESGMPKERFSAEFPKEGPSILRIQQVVRGDSAAYFCASSPAGYSGNTIYFGEGSWLTVV.

The rearrangement links TRBV4-3 to TRBJ1-6; 8 nucleotides match TRBD1. The CDR3 is 15 amino acids. J lost 7 bases, V lost 1 base, and 3 bases had no gene match. The V gene's germline CDR1 is LGHNA and CDR2 YSLEER. In DNA, the CDR3 is TGCGCCAGCAGCCAAGGAGACAGGGGAAATTCACCCCTCCACTTT. Translating gives CASSQGDRGNSPLHF.

The chain employs TRBV7-8 and TRBJ1-6; no clear D gene. This CDR3 contains 16 residues. V was shortened by 1 base and J by 0 bases, with 7 bases between the two germline ends. Germline loops: CDR1 SGHVS, CDR2 FQNEAQ. The CDR3 region is CASSLVEASYNSPLHF. The DNA of the CDR3 is TGTGCCAGCAGCTTAGTAGAAGCCTCCTATAATTCACCCCTCCACTTT.

J is TRBJ2-7 and V is TRBV15; 10 nucleotides match TRBD2. The CDR3 has 16 residues. V was pared by 0 bases and J by 5 bases, with 7 bases of the junction left unmatched. Germline lookup yields CDR1 LNHNV and CDR2 YYDKDF (reference sequence). CDR3 region: CATSRDFSGTSDEQYF. DNA of the CDR3: TGTGCCACCAGCAGAGACTTTTCCGGGACTAGCGACGAGCAGTACTTC.

The chain has TRBV6-1 and TRBJ1-2, with D unresolved. With 1 base removed from V and 13 bases from J, the gap between germline ends came to 22 bases. The CDR3 is 15 residues long. Germline CDR1 reads MNHNS; CDR2 reads SASEGT. The CDR3 spells CASSEGNRRWLWPTF. The CDR3 DNA is TGTGCCAGCAGTGAAGGTAACCGGAGGTGGCTATGGCCCACCTTC.